This T cell receptor (beta chain) was recorded in a study of long-term antiretroviral therapy in people with HIV. Study findings and constraints: Collection of the blood, which took place between about 2003 and 2017, possibly occurred under older ART regimens. Among HIV repertoires, CDR3 length ranges were narrower than those of controls. Diversity increased after ART yet remained lower than in transplant donor controls.

As for this clone: Its antigen is not identified.

This CDR3 has 13 amino acids. CDR1 and CDR2 from the germline V gene are SEHNR and FQNEAQ (reference sequence). Deletions cut 1 base from V and 2 bases from J, with 5 bases between. The authors ran the immunoSEQ assay, v3.0, at survey level. Some clones are missing from TCRdb's copy, which holds only in-frame ones; the method was immunoSEQ multiplex PCR. This table holds about 12,000 clones, roughly 80% found once. The receptor was derived from a woman aged 40 to 50 with HIV. This specimen consisted of unsorted PBMCs, obtained 0.8 years before starting antiretroviral therapy. The rearrangement uses TRBV7-9 and TRBJ2-5; D is unresolved. In DNA, the CDR3 is TGTGCCAGCAGCTTAGGGGGTCAAGAGACCCAGTACTTC. Translated: CASSLGGQETQYF.